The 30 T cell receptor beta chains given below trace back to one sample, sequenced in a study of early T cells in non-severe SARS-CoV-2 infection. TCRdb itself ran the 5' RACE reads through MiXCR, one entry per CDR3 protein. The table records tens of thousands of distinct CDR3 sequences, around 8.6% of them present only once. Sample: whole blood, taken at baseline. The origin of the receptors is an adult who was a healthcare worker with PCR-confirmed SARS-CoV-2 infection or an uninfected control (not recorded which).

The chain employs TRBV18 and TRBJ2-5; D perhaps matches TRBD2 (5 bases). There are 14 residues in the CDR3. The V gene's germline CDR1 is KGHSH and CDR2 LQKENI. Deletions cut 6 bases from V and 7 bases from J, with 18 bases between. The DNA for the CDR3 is TGTGCCAGCTCCCCGGCCAATGACCGGGGGACCCAGTACTTC. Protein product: CASSPANDRGTQYF.

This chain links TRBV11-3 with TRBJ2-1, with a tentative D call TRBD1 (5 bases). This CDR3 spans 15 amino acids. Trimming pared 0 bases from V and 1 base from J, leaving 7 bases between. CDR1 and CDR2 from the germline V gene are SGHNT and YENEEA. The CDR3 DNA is TGTGCCAGCAGCTTAGAGGGGCCATCCTACAATGAGCAGTTCTTC. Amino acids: CASSLEGPSYNEQFF.

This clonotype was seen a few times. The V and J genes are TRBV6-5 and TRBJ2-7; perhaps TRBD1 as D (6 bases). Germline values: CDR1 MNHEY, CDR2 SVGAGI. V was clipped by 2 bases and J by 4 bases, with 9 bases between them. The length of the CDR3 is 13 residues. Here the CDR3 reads CASSYLGQYEQYF. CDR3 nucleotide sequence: TGTGCCAGCAGTTACCTTGGACAGTACGAGCAGTACTTC.

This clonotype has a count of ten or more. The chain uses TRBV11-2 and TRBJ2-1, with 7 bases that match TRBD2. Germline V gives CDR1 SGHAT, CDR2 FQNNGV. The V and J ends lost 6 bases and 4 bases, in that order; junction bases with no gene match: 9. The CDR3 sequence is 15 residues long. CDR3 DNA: TGTGCCAGCAGTATCGGGGAGGGCAAGTACAATGAGCAGTTCTTC. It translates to CASSIGEGKYNEQFF.

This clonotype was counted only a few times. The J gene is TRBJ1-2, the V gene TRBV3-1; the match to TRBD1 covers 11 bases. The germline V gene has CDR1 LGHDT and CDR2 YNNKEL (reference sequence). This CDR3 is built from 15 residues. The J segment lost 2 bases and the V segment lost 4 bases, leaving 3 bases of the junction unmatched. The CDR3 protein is CASSPRTGGNYGYTF. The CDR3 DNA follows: TGTGCCAGCAGCCCGAGGACAGGGGGCAACTATGGCTACACCTTC.

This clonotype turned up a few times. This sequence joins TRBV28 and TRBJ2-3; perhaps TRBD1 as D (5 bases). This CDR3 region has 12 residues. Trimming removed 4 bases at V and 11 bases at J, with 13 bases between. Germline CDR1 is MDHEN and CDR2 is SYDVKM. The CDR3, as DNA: TGTGCCAGCAGTTACAGGCCCCGACAGCAGTATTTT. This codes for CASSYRPRQQYF.

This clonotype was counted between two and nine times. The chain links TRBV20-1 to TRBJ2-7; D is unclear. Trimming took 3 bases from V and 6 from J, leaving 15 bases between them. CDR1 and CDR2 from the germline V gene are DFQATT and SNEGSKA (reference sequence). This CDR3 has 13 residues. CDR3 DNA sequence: TGCAGTGCTAGCAGCCCCTGGGCGTTCGAGCAGTACTTC. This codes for CSASSPWAFEQYF.

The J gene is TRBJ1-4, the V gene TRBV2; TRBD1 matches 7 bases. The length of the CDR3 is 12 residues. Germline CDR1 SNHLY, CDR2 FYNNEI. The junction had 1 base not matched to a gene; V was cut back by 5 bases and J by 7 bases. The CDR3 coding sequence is TGTGCCAGCAGTTGGACAGGTGAAAAACTGTTTTTT. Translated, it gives CASSWTGEKLFF.

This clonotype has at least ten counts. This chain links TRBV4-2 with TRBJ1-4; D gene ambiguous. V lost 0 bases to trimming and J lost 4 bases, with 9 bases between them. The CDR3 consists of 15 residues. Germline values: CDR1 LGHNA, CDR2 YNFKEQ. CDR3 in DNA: TGTGCCAGCAGCCAAGATAAACAGTATAATGAAAAACTGTTTTTT. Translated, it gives CASSQDKQYNEKLFF.

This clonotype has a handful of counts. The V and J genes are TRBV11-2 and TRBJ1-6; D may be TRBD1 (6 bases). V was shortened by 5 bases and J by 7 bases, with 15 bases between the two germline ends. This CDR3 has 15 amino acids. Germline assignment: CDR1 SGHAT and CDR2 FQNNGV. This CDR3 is CASSPSGGQNSPLHF. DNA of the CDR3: TGTGCCAGCAGCCCGAGTGGGGGGCAGAATTCACCCCTCCACTTT.

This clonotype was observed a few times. The CDR3 reads CASSSGTSGTKTQYF. CDR3 bases: TGTGCCAGCAGCTCCGGGACTAGCGGGACAAAGACCCAGTACTTC. The chain carries TRBV11-3 and TRBJ2-5; the match to TRBD2 covers 13 bases. The ends lost 4 bases at V and 6 bases at J; junction bases unmatched: 5. Per germline, CDR1 SGHNT and CDR2 YENEEA. The CDR3 is 15 amino acids. Using reference TRBV11-3 and TRBJ2-5 for the parts outside the CDR3, the full variable domain is EAGVVQSPRYKIIEKKQPVAFWCNPISGHNTLYWYLQNLGQGPELLIRYENEEAVDDSQLPKDRFSAERLKGVDSTLKIQPAELGDSAVYLCASSSGTSGTKTQYFGPGTRLLVL.

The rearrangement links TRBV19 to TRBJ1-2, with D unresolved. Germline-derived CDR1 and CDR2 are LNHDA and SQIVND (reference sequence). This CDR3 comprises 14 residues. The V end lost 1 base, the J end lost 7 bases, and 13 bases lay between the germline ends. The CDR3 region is CASSIGEGLAGYTF. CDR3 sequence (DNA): TGTGCCAGTAGTATAGGGGAGGGCTTGGCTGGCTACACCTTC.

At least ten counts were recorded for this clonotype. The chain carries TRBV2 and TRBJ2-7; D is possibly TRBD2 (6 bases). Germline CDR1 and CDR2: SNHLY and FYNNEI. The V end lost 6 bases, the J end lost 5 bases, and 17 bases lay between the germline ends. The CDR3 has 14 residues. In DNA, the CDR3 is TGTGCCAGCAGCACTGGACTATCTCCTAACGAGCAGTACTTC. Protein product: CASSTGLSPNEQYF.

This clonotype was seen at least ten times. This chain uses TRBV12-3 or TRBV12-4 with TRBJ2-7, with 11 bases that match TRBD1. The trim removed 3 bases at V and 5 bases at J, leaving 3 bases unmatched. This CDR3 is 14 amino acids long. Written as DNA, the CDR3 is TGTGCCAGCAGTTTTTGGGACAGGGGGAACGAGCAGTACTTC. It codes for CASSFWDRGNEQYF.

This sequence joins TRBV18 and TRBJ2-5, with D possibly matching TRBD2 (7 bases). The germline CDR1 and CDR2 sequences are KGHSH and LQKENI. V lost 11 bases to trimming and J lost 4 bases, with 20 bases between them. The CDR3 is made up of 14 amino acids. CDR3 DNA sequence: TGTGCCGGAGCACCACCCGGGGGGCGAGAGACCCAGTACTTC. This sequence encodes CAGAPPGGRETQYF.

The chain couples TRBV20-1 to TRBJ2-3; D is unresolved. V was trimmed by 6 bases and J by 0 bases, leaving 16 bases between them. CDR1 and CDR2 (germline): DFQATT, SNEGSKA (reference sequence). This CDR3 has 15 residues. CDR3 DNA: TGCAGTGCGACCTTAGATCAAGTGAGCACAGATACGCAGTATTTT. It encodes CSATLDQVSTDTQYF.

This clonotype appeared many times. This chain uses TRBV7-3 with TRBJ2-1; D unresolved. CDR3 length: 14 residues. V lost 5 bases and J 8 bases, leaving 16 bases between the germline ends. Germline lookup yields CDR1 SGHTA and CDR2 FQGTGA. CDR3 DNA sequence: TGTGCCAGCAGCGAAGGTGGCATGATTTATGAGCAGTTCTTC. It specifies CASSEGGMIYEQFF.

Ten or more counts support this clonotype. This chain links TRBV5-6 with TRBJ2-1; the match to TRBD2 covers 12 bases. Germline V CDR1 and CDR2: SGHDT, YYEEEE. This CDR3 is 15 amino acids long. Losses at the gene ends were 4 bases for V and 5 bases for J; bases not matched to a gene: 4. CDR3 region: CASSRLAGADNEQFF. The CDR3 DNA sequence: TGTGCCAGCAGCCGACTAGCGGGAGCAGACAATGAGCAGTTCTTC.

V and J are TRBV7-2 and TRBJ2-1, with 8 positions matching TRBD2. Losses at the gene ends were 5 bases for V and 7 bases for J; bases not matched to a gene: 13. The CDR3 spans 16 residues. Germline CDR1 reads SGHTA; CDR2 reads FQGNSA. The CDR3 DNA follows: TGTGCCAGCAGCCCACTGACGGGAGGGCCTCGGAATGAGCAGTTCTTC. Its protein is CASSPLTGGPRNEQFF.

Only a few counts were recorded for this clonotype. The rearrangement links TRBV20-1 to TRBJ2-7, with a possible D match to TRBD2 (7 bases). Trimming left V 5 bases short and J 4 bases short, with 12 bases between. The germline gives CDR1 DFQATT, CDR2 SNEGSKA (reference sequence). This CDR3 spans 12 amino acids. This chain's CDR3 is CSASAGAYEQYF. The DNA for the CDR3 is TGCAGTGCTTCTGCGGGGGCGTACGAGCAGTACTTC.

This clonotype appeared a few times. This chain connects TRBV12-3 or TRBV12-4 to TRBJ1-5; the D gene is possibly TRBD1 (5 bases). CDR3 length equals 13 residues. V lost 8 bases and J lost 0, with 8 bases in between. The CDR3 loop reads CASQGFSNQPQHF. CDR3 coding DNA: TGTGCCAGCCAGGGTTTTAGCAATCAGCCCCAGCATTTT.

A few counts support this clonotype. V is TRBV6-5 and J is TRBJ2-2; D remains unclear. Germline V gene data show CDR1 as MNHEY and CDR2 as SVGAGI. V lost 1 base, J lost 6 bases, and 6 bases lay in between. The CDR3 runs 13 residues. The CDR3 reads CASSYYLPGELFF. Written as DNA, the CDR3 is TGTGCCAGCAGTTACTACTTGCCCGGGGAGCTGTTTTTT.

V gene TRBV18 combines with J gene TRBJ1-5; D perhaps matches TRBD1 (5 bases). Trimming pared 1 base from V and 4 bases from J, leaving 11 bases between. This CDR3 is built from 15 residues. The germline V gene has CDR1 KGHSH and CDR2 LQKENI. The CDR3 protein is CASSPLGTANQPQHF. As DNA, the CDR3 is TGTGCCAGCTCACCACTCGGGACTGCGAATCAGCCCCAGCATTTT.

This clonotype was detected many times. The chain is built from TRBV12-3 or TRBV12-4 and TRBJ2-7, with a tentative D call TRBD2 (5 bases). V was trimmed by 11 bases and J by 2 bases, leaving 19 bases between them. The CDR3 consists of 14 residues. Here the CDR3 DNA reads TGTGCCTCCCAGGAGCACGGGGTCACCTACGAGCAGTACTTC. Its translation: CASQEHGVTYEQYF.

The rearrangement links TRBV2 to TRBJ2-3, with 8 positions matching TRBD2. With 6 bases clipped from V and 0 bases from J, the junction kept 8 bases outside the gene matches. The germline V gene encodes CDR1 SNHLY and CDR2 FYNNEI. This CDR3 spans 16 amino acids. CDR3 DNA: TGTGCCAGCAGGGTTGGACTAGCAGCTAGCACAGATACGCAGTATTTT. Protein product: CASRVGLAASTDTQYF.

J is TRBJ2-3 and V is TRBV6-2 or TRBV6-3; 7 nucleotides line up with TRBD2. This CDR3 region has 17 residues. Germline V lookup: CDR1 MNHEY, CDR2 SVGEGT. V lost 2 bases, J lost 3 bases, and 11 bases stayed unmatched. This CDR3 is CASSYGSGGSGTDTQYF. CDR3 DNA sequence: TGTGCCAGCAGTTACGGGTCTGGCGGGAGCGGGACAGATACGCAGTATTTT.

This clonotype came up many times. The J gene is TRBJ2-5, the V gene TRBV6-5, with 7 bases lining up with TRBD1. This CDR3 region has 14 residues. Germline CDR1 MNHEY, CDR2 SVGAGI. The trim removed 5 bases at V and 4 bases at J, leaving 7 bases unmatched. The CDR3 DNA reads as TGTGCCAGCAGTCGAGTCAGGGACAGAGAGACCCAGTACTTC. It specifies CASSRVRDRETQYF.

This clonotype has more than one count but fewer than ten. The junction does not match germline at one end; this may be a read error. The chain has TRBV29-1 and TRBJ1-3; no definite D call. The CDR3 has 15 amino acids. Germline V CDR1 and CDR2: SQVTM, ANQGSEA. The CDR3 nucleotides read TGCGGCGTTGTTTTCCGGGGTACCTCTGGAAACACCATATATTTT. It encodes CGVVFRGTSGNTIYF. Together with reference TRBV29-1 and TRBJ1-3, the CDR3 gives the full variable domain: SAVISQKPSRDICQRGTSLTIQCQVDSQVTMMFWYRQQPGQSLTLIATANQGSEATYESGFVIDKFPISRPNLTFSTLTVSNMSPEDSSIYLCGVVFRGTSGNTIYFGEGSWLTVV.

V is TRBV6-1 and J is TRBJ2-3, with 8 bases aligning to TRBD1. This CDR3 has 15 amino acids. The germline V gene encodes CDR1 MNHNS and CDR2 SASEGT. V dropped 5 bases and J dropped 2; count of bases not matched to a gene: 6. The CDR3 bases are TGTGCCAGCAGTAGACCGCAGGGGGCCACAGATACGCAGTATTTT. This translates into CASSRPQGATDTQYF.

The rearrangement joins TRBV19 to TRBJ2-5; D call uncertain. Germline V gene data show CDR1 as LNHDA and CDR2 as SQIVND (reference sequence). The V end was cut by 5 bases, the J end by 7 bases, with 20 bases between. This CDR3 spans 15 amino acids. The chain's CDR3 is CASSPGRAPPGTQYF. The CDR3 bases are TGTGCCAGTAGTCCCGGACGGGCTCCCCCAGGGACCCAGTACTTC. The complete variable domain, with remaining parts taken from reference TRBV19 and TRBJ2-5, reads DGGITQSPKYLFRKEGQNVTLSCEQNLNHDAMYWYRQDPGQGLRLIYYSQIVNDFQKGDIAEGYSVSREKKESFPLTVTSAQKNPTAFYLCASSPGRAPPGTQYFGPGTRLLVL.